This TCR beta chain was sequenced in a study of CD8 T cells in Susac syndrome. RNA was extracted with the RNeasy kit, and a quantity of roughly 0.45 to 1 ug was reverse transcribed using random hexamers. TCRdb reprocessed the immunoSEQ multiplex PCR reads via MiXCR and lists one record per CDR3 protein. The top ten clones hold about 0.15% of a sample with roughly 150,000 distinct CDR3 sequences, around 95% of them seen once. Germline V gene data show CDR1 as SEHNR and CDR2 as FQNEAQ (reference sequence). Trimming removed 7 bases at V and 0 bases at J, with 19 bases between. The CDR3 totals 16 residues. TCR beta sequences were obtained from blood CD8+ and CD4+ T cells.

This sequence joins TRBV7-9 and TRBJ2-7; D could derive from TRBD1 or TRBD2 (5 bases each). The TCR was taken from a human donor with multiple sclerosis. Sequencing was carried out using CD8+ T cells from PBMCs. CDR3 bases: TGTGCCAGCACCTCACTTGGAAGGGACGGCTCCTACGAGCAGTACTTC. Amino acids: CASTSLGRDGSYEQYF.